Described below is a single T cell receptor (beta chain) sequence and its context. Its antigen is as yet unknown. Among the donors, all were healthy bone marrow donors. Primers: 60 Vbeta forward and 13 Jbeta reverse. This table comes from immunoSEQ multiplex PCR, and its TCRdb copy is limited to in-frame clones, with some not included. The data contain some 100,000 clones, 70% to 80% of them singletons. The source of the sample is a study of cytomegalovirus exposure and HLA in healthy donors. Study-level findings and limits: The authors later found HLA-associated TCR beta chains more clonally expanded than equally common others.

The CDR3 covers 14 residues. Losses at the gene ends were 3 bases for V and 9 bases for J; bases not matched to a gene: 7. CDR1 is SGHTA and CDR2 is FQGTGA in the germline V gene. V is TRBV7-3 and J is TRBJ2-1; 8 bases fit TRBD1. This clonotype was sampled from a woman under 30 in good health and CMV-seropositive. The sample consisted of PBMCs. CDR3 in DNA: TGTGCCAGCAGCTTGGCAGGGGGCGCGGGTGAGCAGTTCTTC. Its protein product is CASSLAGGAGEQFF.